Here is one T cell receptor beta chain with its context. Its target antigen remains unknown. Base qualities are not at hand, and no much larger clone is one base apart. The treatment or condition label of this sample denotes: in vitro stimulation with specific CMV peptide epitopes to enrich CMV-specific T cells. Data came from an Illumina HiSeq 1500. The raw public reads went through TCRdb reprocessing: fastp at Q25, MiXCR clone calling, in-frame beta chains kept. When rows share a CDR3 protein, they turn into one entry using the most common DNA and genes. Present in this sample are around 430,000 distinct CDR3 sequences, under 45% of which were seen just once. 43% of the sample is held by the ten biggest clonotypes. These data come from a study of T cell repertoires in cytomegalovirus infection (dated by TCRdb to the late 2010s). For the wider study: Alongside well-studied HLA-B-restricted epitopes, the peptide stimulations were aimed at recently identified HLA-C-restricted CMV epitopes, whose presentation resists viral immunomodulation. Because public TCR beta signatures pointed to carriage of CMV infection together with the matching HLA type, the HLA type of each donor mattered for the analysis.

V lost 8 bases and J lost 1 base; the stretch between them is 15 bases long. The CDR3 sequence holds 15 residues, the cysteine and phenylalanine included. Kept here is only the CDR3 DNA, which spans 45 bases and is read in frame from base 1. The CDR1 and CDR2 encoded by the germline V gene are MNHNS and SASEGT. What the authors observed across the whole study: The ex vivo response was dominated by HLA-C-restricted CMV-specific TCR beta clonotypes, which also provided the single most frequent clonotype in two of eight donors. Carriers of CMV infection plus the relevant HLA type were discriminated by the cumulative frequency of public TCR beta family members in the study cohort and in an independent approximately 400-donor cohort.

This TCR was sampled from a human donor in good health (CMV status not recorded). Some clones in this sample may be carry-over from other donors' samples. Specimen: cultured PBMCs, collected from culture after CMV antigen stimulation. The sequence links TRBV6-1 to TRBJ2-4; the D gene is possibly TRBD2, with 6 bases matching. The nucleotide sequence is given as TGTGCCAGCCCGAAGGAAGGGACTGCCAAAAACATTCAGTACTTC. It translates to CASPKEGTAKNIQYF.